These 27 T cell receptor beta chains were sequenced from one sample in a study of OX40 agonist ivuxolimab in advanced cancers. Method: immunoSEQ multiplex PCR; TCRdb's copy keeps in-frame clones and lacks some. The repertoire includes roughly 40,000 clones, roughly 90% of them detected once, and less than 20% sits in the top ten. The source was CD4+ or CD8+ T cells sorted from blood, collected in a trial of the OX40 agonist ivuxolimab. The receptors here all came from an adult with an advanced solid tumor such as melanoma, head and neck, liver or kidney cancer.

This chain joins TRBV6-5 and TRBJ1-5; D remains unclear. The V gene's germline CDR1 is MNHEY and CDR2 SVGAGI. The germline V and J ends were trimmed by 6 bases and 0 bases, with 12 bases remaining between them. The CDR3 is 15 amino acids. The CDR3 DNA is TGTGCCAGCAGGAAACGGTACCTTAGCAATCAGCCCCAGCATTTT. Translating it yields CASRKRYLSNQPQHF.

The rearrangement uses TRBV27 and TRBJ2-5; tentative D call: TRBD2 (6 bases). The CDR3 covers 15 residues. Germline CDR1 MNHEY, CDR2 SMNVEV (reference sequence). V gave up 3 bases and J gave up 5 bases, with 16 bases separating them. The CDR3 sequence is CASSFSGVISETQYF. In DNA, the CDR3 is TGTGCCAGCAGTTTTTCGGGGGTTATCAGTGAGACCCAGTACTTC.

The V gene is TRBV27, the J gene TRBJ2-7; D is undetermined. This CDR3 spans 13 amino acids. V was cut by 0 bases and J by 2 bases, with 5 bases left in between. The germline V gene encodes CDR1 MNHEY and CDR2 SMNVEV (reference sequence). Here the CDR3 reads CASSLSPTYEQYF. DNA for the CDR3: TGTGCCAGCAGTTTATCCCCTACCTACGAGCAGTACTTC.

This chain links TRBV5-1 with TRBJ2-1; D is uncertain. Germline V gene lookup returns CDR1 SGHRS and CDR2 YFSETQ. There are 13 residues in the CDR3. V lost 0 bases and J lost 0, with 1 base in between. CDR3 residues: CASSLDSYNEQFF. The CDR3 DNA follows: TGCGCCAGCAGCTTGGACTCCTACAATGAGCAGTTCTTC.

This clone was found a few times. The chain joins TRBV10-2 to TRBJ1-6; TRBD1 aligns across 7 bases. The CDR3 sequence is 14 residues long. Germline CDR1 is WSHSY and CDR2 is SAAADI. The CDR3 DNA follows: TGCGCTTCGCGGGACAGCTCCTATAATTCACCCCTCCACTTT. It translates to CASRDSSYNSPLHF.

The rearrangement uses TRBV5-4 and TRBJ1-3; weak D call: TRBD1 (5 bases). CDR1 is SGHNT and CDR2 is YYREEE in the germline V gene (reference sequence). There are 15 residues in the CDR3. V was clipped by 0 bases and J by 4 bases, with 11 bases between them. In nucleotides, the CDR3 is TGTGCCAGCAGCTTGGGGGGCACGGTCGGAAACACCATATATTTT. It specifies CASSLGGTVGNTIYF.

The chain links TRBV27 to TRBJ1-2; D is ambiguous. The V end was cut by 5 bases, the J end by 7 bases, with 17 bases between. Germline loops: CDR1 MNHEY, CDR2 SMNVEV (reference sequence). This CDR3 has 14 amino acids. The CDR3 sequence is CASSDRPQQFGYTF. The CDR3 nucleotides read TGTGCCAGCAGTGATCGGCCCCAGCAATTTGGCTACACCTTC.

The chain joins TRBV5-4 to TRBJ2-5, with D uncertain. Trimming took off 4 bases at V and 3 bases at J, with 13 bases between the two ends. The CDR3 consists of 14 residues. CDR1 and CDR2 (germline): SGHNT, YYREEE (reference sequence). CDR3 region: CASSRDRSEETQYF. The CDR3 DNA is TGTGCCAGCAGCCGAGATAGATCAGAAGAGACCCAGTACTTC.

The rearrangement uses TRBV6-5 and TRBJ2-7; a possible D gene is TRBD1 (5 bases). Trimming took off 9 bases at V and 7 bases at J, with 16 bases between the two ends. This CDR3 spans 12 amino acids. The V gene's germline CDR1 is MNHEY and CDR2 SVGAGI. In DNA, the CDR3 is TGTGCCAGGAATCCAGGGTCCTGGGAGCAGTACTTC. This codes for CARNPGSWEQYF.

This chain joins TRBV27 and TRBJ1-2, with a tentative D call TRBD1 (5 bases). V was clipped by 0 bases and J by 8 bases, with 10 bases between them. The CDR3 is made up of 13 amino acids. Germline-derived CDR1 and CDR2 are MNHEY and SMNVEV (reference sequence). Here the CDR3 reads CASSLSRARGYTF. As DNA, the CDR3 is TGTGCCAGCAGTTTATCCAGGGCACGCGGCTACACCTTC.

The chain combines TRBV9 with TRBJ1-2, with D perhaps TRBD1 (5 bases). From germline, CDR1 is SGDLS and CDR2 YYNGEE. The CDR3 is made up of 14 amino acids. Trimming cost V 0 bases and J 2 bases, with 8 bases left between them. The CDR3 sequence: CASSVAGSNYGYTF. DNA for the CDR3: TGTGCCAGCAGCGTAGCAGGGAGCAACTATGGCTACACCTTC.

This clone was seen a single time. The genes are TRBV9 and TRBJ2-6, with D perhaps assigned TRBD1 or TRBD2 (5 bases each). The CDR3 has 16 amino acids. Germline V CDR1 and CDR2: SGDLS, YYNGEE. V was clipped by 0 bases and J by 2 bases, with 9 bases between them. The CDR3 DNA follows: TGTGCCAGCAGCGTAGGGGACGGGACTGGGGCCAACGTCCTGACTTTC. It yields the protein CASSVGDGTGANVLTF.

This chain uses TRBV11-2 with TRBJ2-7; D perhaps matches TRBD2 (5 bases). The CDR3 totals 14 residues. Germline-derived CDR1 and CDR2 are SGHAT and FQNNGV. V was pared by 3 bases and J by 1 base, with 10 bases between. In DNA, the CDR3 is TGTGCCAGCAGCTTCGCCCCGGGATCCTACGAGCAGTACTTC. Translation gives CASSFAPGSYEQYF.

The V and J genes are TRBV25-1 and TRBJ2-5; 9 bases line up with TRBD1. This CDR3 has 17 residues. Per germline, CDR1 MGHDK and CDR2 SYGVNS. V trimming: 4 bases; J trimming: 3 bases; junction bases outside the gene matches: 12. CDR3 loop: CASSGPFGTGWEETQYF. In DNA form, the CDR3 reads TGTGCCAGCAGTGGACCCTTCGGGACAGGGTGGGAAGAGACCCAGTACTTC.

V is TRBV5-8 and J is TRBJ1-5; D gene ambiguous. CDR3 length: 15 amino acids. The V and J ends lost 1 base and 4 bases respectively, with 12 bases between them. From germline, CDR1 is SGHTS and CDR2 YDEGEE. This chain's CDR3 is CASSLSGRVNQPQHF. The CDR3, as DNA: TGTGCCAGCAGCTTGTCTGGGAGGGTAAATCAGCCCCAGCATTTT.

V gene TRBV5-1 combines with J gene TRBJ1-1; tentatively, D is TRBD1 (6 bases). Germline values: CDR1 SGHRS, CDR2 YFSETQ. Between the trimmed V and J ends, which lost 6 bases and 9 bases, there was a span of 12 bases. This CDR3 spans 11 amino acids. The CDR3 DNA reads TGCGCCAGCACAGGGGCCGGGAAAGCTTTCTTT. Residues: CASTGAGKAFF.

The chain uses TRBV14 and TRBJ2-5, with D maybe TRBD1 (5 bases). The J call may be incorrect, as the DNA end agrees better with TRBJ2-7. From germline, CDR1 is SGHDN and CDR2 FVKESK. CDR3 length: 13 residues. CDR3 residues: CASSQDLRDEQYF. For the CDR3, the DNA is TGTGCCAGCAGCCAAGATCTCAGGGACGAGCAGTACTTC.

As regards this clone: The junction departs from the called germline gene at one end, perhaps through a read error. V usage is TRBV4-1 and J usage is TRBJ2-7, with D perhaps TRBD1 or TRBD2 (5 bases each). The CDR3 length is 15 residues. From germline, CDR1 is MGHRA and CDR2 YSYEKL. The DNA of the CDR3 is TGCGCCTGCAGCTCTCGGGACGGAACGGCCTACGAGCAGTACTTC. This translates into CACSSRDGTAYEQYF.

The gene calls are TRBV5-1 and TRBJ1-1; tentative D call: TRBD1 (6 bases). Looked up from germline, CDR1 is SGHRS and CDR2 is YFSETQ. V was shortened by 1 base and J by 0 bases, with 10 bases between the two germline ends. The CDR3 loop spans 15 amino acids. The CDR3 sequence is CASSLKGVMNTEAFF. The CDR3 coding sequence is TGCGCCAGCAGCTTGAAGGGGGTCATGAACACTGAAGCTTTCTTT.

This clone was counted many times. This rearrangement joins TRBV11-2 to TRBJ1-1; a weak D match, TRBD1 (5 bases). CDR3 size: 13 residues. The ends were cut back, 0 bases at V and 5 bases at J, with 7 bases in the middle. Germline V gene data show CDR1 as SGHAT and CDR2 as FQNNGV. CDR3 in DNA: TGTGCCAGCAGCTTAGAGGGGCTTACTGAAGCTTTCTTT. The encoded protein is CASSLEGLTEAFF.

The V call is TRBV5-1, the J call TRBJ2-7, with D unresolved. Germline V lookup: CDR1 SGHRS, CDR2 YFSETQ. The CDR3 is 13 residues long. V lost 6 bases to trimming and J lost 2 bases, with 12 bases between them. The CDR3 region has the DNA TGCGCCAGCACTGGCAAGCGAGCCTACGAGCAGTACTTC. The encoded protein is CASTGKRAYEQYF.

The DNA for the CDR3 is TGCGCCAGCAGCCCGGGACAGGGAACTTATGGCTACACCTTC. Protein: CASSPGQGTYGYTF. The genes are TRBV4-1 and TRBJ1-2, with 9 nucleotides matching TRBD1. Germline CDR1 MGHRA, CDR2 YSYEKL. V shed 4 bases and J 5 bases; nucleotides not matched to a gene: 5. The CDR3 contains 14 residues.

V is TRBV27 and J is TRBJ1-4; perhaps TRBD1 as D (6 bases). This CDR3 is built from 14 residues. V lost 6 bases and J lost 8, with 16 bases in between. Per the germline V gene, CDR1 is MNHEY and CDR2 is SMNVEV (reference sequence). The CDR3 reads CASSWGAGHEKLFF. The CDR3 DNA reads TGTGCCAGCAGCTGGGGGGCAGGCCACGAAAAACTGTTTTTT.

The V call is TRBV7-8, the J call TRBJ2-7; D possibly corresponds to TRBD1 (5 bases). The CDR3 has 12 residues. Germline V gives CDR1 SGHVS, CDR2 FQNEAQ. V lost 5 bases to trimming and J lost 3 bases, with 8 bases between them. The CDR3 nucleotides read TGTGCCAGCAGCCCGGACATCTACGAGCAGTACTTC. Protein: CASSPDIYEQYF.

The V call is TRBV7-9, the J call TRBJ1-6; D is undetermined. Germline V lookup: CDR1 SEHNR, CDR2 FQNEAQ (reference sequence). CDR3 length: 17 amino acids. V lost 5 bases and J lost 0, with 14 bases in between. CDR3 in DNA: TGTGCCAGCAGCCCGGCGCAGTCTAGCTCCTATAATTCACCCCTCCACTTT. This gives the protein CASSPAQSSSYNSPLHF.

The chain uses TRBV5-4 and TRBJ2-3, with TRBD2 matching 10 bases. Germline CDR1 SGHNT, CDR2 YYREEE (reference sequence). This CDR3 contains 15 residues. V gave up 0 bases and J gave up 3 bases; unmatched junction bases: 1. CDR3 coding DNA: TGTGCCAGCAGCTTGGATAGCGGGAGGACAGATACGCAGTATTTT. This encodes CASSLDSGRTDTQYF.

This chain joins TRBV27 and TRBJ2-3; 10 bases map to TRBD1. The germline V gene encodes CDR1 MNHEY and CDR2 SMNVEV (reference sequence). Unmatched junction bases numbered 5, after V lost 5 bases and J lost 3 bases. There are 15 residues in the CDR3. The chain's CDR3 is CASSPRDRGTDTQYF. The CDR3 DNA reads TGTGCCAGCAGTCCGCGGGACAGGGGTACAGATACGCAGTATTTT.